This T cell receptor beta chain is from a study of shared clonotypes between healthy human individuals. The CDR3 is 14 amino acids. The V gene lost 0 bases and the J gene lost 4 bases, with 8 bases spanning the gap. The V gene's germline CDR1 is MNHEY and CDR2 SMNVEV (reference sequence). Generated by immunoSEQ multiplex PCR, the TCRdb table keeps only in-frame clones and is missing some. The data contain approximately 980,000 clones, less than 85% of them singletons. J is TRBJ2-3 and V is TRBV27; D tentatively fits TRBD1 or TRBD2 (5 bases each). Input material: memory CD4+ T cells sorted from blood. Subset denoted: CD45RA-negative fraction. This receptor was taken from a young man in good health. This CDR3 reads CASSLSLGADTQYF. CDR3 sequence (DNA): TGTGCCAGCAGTTTATCTTTGGGGGCAGATACGCAGTATTTT.